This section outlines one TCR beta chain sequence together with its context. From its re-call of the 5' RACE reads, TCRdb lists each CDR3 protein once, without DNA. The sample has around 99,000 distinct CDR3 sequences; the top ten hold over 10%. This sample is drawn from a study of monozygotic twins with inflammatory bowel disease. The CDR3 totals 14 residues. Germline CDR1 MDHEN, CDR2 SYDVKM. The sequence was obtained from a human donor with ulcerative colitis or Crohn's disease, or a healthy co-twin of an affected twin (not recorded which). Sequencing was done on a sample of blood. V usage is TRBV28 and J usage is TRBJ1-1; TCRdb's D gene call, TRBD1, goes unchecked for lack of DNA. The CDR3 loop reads CASSLRDLNTEAFF.